This T cell receptor (beta chain) was retrieved from a study of OX40 agonist ivuxolimab in advanced cancers. Germline lookup yields CDR1 SGHAT and CDR2 FQDESV (reference sequence). This CDR3 is built from 13 residues. Trimming shortened V by 5 bases and J by 14 bases, and 19 bases separated the two germline ends. Assay used: immunoSEQ multiplex PCR; TCRdb lists only in-frame clones, some missing. The repertoire holds roughly 48,000 clones, around 84% seen once, with about 2.4% in the top ten. The sequencing here drew on CD4+ or CD8+ T cells sorted from blood, taken in a trial of the OX40 agonist ivuxolimab. The gene calls are TRBV11-1 and TRBJ2-1; D is ambiguous. The clonotype originates from an adult with an advanced solid tumor such as melanoma, head and neck, liver or kidney cancer. CDR3 sequence: CASSLGNAEIEFF. CDR3 in DNA: TGTGCCAGCAGCCTGGGGAATGCGGAGATAGAGTTCTTC.